This TCR beta chain was identified in a study of T cell changes during pregnancy in multiple sclerosis (dated by TCRdb to the late 2010s). Concerning the study at large: In women with multiple sclerosis, the researchers looked at how the T cell repertoire shifted as pregnancy progressed.

Libraries came from the immunoSEQ multiplex PCR assay. TCRdb took this table from immuneACCESS and kept in-frame rearrangements with V and J called. Such tables lack part of the clones; where checked against another copy, unresolved V genes explain under half of the gap, and the rest is unexplained. In all, the sample holds roughly 80,000 clones, and about 93% of those were seen once. The leading ten clones occupy just over 2.5% of the sample. About this clone: Its antigen is still unknown. The input lacks base qualities; no much larger clone sits a single base away.

Inclusive of the bounding cysteine and phenylalanine, the CDR3 is 15 residues long. Kept here is only the CDR3 DNA, which spans 45 bases and is read in frame from base 1. V loses 4 bases at its end and J loses 7 bases; junction bases beyond the gene matches: 7. CDR1 is given as SGHRS and CDR2 as YFSETQ, both from the germline V gene. Sequenced here: peripheral blood, sampled after pregnancy. The TCR was taken from a female donor in good health, enrolled as a control in a pregnancy study. In this chain, TRBV5-1 is recombined with TRBJ1-4, with 10 bases matching TRBD1. The nucleotide sequence reads as follows: TGCGCCAGCAGCGGACGACAGGGGGCAACTGAAAAACTGTTTTTT. It translates to CASSGRQGATEKLFF.